This TCR beta chain was captured in a study of T-cell reconstitution after alpha-beta-depleted transplantation in children. Preparing the TCRbeta library involved the use of unique molecular identifiers. Via MiXCR, TCRdb re-called the PCR reads, giving one row per CDR3 protein. The sample records about 540,000 distinct CDR3 sequences, 15% to 20% being singletons. The receptor's source is a human donor who donated a stem cell graft to a child with acute lymphoblastic leukemia. Specimen: PBMCs from the stem cell graft donor, collected from the stem cell graft.

As DNA, the CDR3 is TGTGCCAGCAGCCACAAGCGGGGGGCCTACAATGAGCAGTTCTTC. Amino acid sequence: CASSHKRGAYNEQFF. V and J are TRBV5-6 and TRBJ2-1; 9 nucleotides align to TRBD2. CDR1 SGHDT and CDR2 YYEEEE come from the germline V gene. The CDR3 contains 15 residues. With 4 bases clipped from V and 2 bases from J, the junction kept 4 bases outside the gene matches.